This T cell receptor beta chain was sequenced during a study of cytomegalovirus exposure and HLA in healthy donors. Whole-study context: Unique TCR beta sequences numbering 120 million or so came from approximately 180 million T cells in an earlier analysis. Inside one of the first data releases sat tens of millions of unique TCRs taken from HLA-typed donors.

General study points: The authors later linked a missense DCLRE1C variant to TCR beta V- and J-gene trimming. Solely CMV serostatus was available to characterize immune exposure.

13 Jbeta primers and 60 Vbeta primers were used for the PCR. Libraries were prepared by immunoSEQ multiplex PCR; TCRdb keeps only in-frame clonotypes and omits some of them. The table has approximately 160,000 clones, around 77% seen once; the top ten hold 1.5% to 2%. Comments on this clone: The antigen remains undetermined.

Specimen: PBMCs. This TCR came from a woman in her 30s in good health and CMV-seronegative.

CDR3: CASSPGGGANTGELFF. The DNA for the CDR3 is TGTGCCAGCAGCCCAGGGGGCGGGGCGAACACCGGGGAGCTGTTTTTT. The chain couples TRBV11-3 to TRBJ2-2; 8 bases align to TRBD1. Germline trimming cut 5 bases from V and 0 bases from J; bases unmatched to any gene: 5. Germline CDR1 and CDR2: SGHNT and YENEEA. The CDR3 spans 16 residues.